Listed below are T cell receptor beta chains from one sample, sequenced in a study of cytomegalovirus exposure and HLA in healthy donors. Sequenced by immunoSEQ multiplex PCR; TCRdb stores in-frame clones only, minus some. The sample gives tens of thousands of clones, 94% of which show up once; roughly 3% is in the top ten. The sample taken for sequencing was PBMCs. The receptor set was obtained from a woman in her late teens or twenties in good health and CMV-seropositive. Both conserved end residues are part of each CDR3. Each record gives: D gene, clone size, V gene, J gene, CDR3 protein, CDR3 DNA. A D gene is named only where the DNA matches it firmly. Clone size is given for some rows only: seen once, a few or many times, or a class if the clone is expanded.

d_gene: TRBD1; abundance: .; v_gene: TRBV19; j_gene: TRBJ2-7; CDR3aa: CASSIGTGVTYEQYF; CDR3nt: TGTGCCAGTAGTATAGGGACAGGCGTAACCTACGAGCAGTACTTC
d_gene: TRBD2; abundance: .; v_gene: TRBV5-1; j_gene: TRBJ2-3; CDR3aa: CASSSWTSSTDTQYF; CDR3nt: TGCGCCAGCAGCTCGTGGACTAGCTCCACAGATACGCAGTATTTT
d_gene: TRBD1; abundance: once; v_gene: TRBV5-1; j_gene: TRBJ1-1; CDR3aa: CASSLQGRNTEAFF; CDR3nt: TGCGCCAGCAGCTTACAGGGGAGGAACACTGAAGCTTTCTTT
d_gene: TRBD2; abundance: .; v_gene: TRBV19; j_gene: TRBJ2-1; CDR3aa: CASSIASSGGLNEQFF; CDR3nt: TGTGCCAGTAGTATAGCGTCCAGCGGGGGACTCAATGAGCAGTTCTTC
d_gene: .; abundance: .; v_gene: TRBV20-1; j_gene: TRBJ2-7; CDR3aa: CSARSSYEQYF; CDR3nt: TGCAGTGCTAGGAGCTCCTACGAGCAGTACTTC
d_gene: .; abundance: .; v_gene: TRBV6-1; j_gene: TRBJ1-4; CDR3aa: CASSDLERNEKLFF; CDR3nt: TGTGCCAGCAGTGATTTGGAGAGAAATGAAAAACTGTTTTTT
d_gene: .; abundance: .; v_gene: TRBV6-1; j_gene: TRBJ1-3; CDR3aa: CASLDNFGNTIYF; CDR3nt: TGTGCCAGCCTAGATAATTTTGGAAACACCATATATTTT
d_gene: TRBD1; abundance: .; v_gene: TRBV5-1; j_gene: TRBJ2-1; CDR3aa: CASRPGTGDEQFF; CDR3nt: TGCGCCAGCAGACCCGGGACAGGGGATGAGCAGTTCTTC
d_gene: TRBD1; abundance: .; v_gene: TRBV18; j_gene: TRBJ2-6; CDR3aa: CASSPGTGSSGANVLTF; CDR3nt: TGTGCCAGCTCACCTGGGACAGGGAGCTCTGGGGCCAACGTCCTGACTTTC
d_gene: TRBD2; abundance: .; v_gene: TRBV7-9; j_gene: TRBJ2-1; CDR3aa: CASSFPTGGKISYNEQFF; CDR3nt: TGTGCCAGCAGCTTCCCCACGGGGGGTAAGATCTCCTACAATGAGCAGTTCTTC
d_gene: .; abundance: .; v_gene: TRBV5-6; j_gene: TRBJ2-1; CDR3aa: CASSLVRGSAYNEQFF; CDR3nt: TGTGCCAGCAGCTTGGTAAGGGGAAGCGCCTACAATGAGCAGTTCTTC
d_gene: TRBD2; abundance: .; v_gene: TRBV7-7; j_gene: TRBJ2-2; CDR3aa: CASSFGTIGTTGELFF; CDR3nt: TGTGCTAGCAGCTTCGGGACTATCGGAACGACCGGGGAGCTGTTTTTT
d_gene: .; abundance: .; v_gene: TRBV19; j_gene: TRBJ2-3; CDR3aa: CASSVLAADTQYF; CDR3nt: TGTGCCAGTAGTGTACTAGCAGCAGATACGCAGTATTTT
d_gene: .; abundance: .; v_gene: TRBV4-1; j_gene: TRBJ1-6; CDR3aa: CASSQDRGSLYNSPLHF; CDR3nt: TGCGCCAGCAGCCAAGATCGGGGGTCACTTTATAATTCACCCCTCCACTTT
d_gene: .; abundance: once; v_gene: TRBV11-2; j_gene: TRBJ2-3; CDR3aa: CASRASTDTQYF; CDR3nt: TGTGCCAGCAGGGCTAGCACAGATACGCAGTATTTT
d_gene: TRBD2; abundance: .; v_gene: TRBV7-9; j_gene: TRBJ2-2; CDR3aa: CASSPRSGGAVGELFF; CDR3nt: TGTGCCAGCAGCCCCAGATCGGGGGGGGCCGTTGGGGAGCTGTTTTTT
d_gene: .; abundance: .; v_gene: TRBV7-2; j_gene: TRBJ1-5; CDR3aa: CASSFTGINQPQHF; CDR3nt: TGTGCCAGCAGCTTCACAGGGATCAATCAGCCCCAGCATTTT
d_gene: TRBD1; abundance: .; v_gene: TRBV7-3; j_gene: TRBJ1-6; CDR3aa: CASSLSQGYNSPLHF; CDR3nt: TGTGCCAGCAGCTTATCACAGGGGTATAATTCACCCCTCCACTTT
d_gene: TRBD1; abundance: .; v_gene: TRBV29-1; j_gene: TRBJ1-2; CDR3aa: CSVAQGAGGYTF; CDR3nt: TGCAGCGTTGCGCAGGGGGCCGGTGGCTACACCTTC
d_gene: TRBD2; abundance: .; v_gene: TRBV12-5; j_gene: TRBJ2-1; CDR3aa: CASGLVMAGGGDEQFF; CDR3nt: TGTGCTAGTGGTTTGGTAATGGCGGGGGGAGGCGATGAGCAGTTCTTC
d_gene: .; abundance: .; v_gene: TRBV29-1; j_gene: TRBJ2-7; CDR3aa: CSVEEDGNGSQYF; CDR3nt: TGCAGCGTTGAAGAGGACGGGAACGGGTCGCAGTACTTC
d_gene: .; abundance: .; v_gene: TRBV14; j_gene: TRBJ2-7; CDR3aa: CASSQGGSSYEQYF; CDR3nt: TGTGCCAGCAGCCAAGGGGGCAGCTCCTACGAGCAGTACTTC
d_gene: TRBD1; abundance: .; v_gene: TRBV28; j_gene: TRBJ1-1; CDR3aa: CASSRRDRGRENTEAFF; CDR3nt: TGTGCCAGCAGTCGCCGGGACAGGGGGCGGGAGAACACTGAAGCTTTCTTT
d_gene: TRBD1; abundance: .; v_gene: TRBV11-3; j_gene: TRBJ2-1; CDR3aa: CASSTSTGGSYNEQFF; CDR3nt: TGTGCCAGCAGCACAAGTACAGGGGGCTCATACAATGAGCAGTTCTTC
d_gene: .; abundance: once; v_gene: TRBV10-3; j_gene: TRBJ1-2; CDR3aa: CAISESFYSYGYTF; CDR3nt: TGTGCCATCAGTGAGTCTTTTTACAGTTATGGCTACACCTTC
d_gene: .; abundance: .; v_gene: TRBV28; j_gene: TRBJ2-6; CDR3aa: CASSLRGSGANVLTF; CDR3nt: TGTGCCAGCAGTTTAAGGGGTTCTGGGGCCAACGTCCTGACTTTC
d_gene: .; abundance: .; v_gene: TRBV27; j_gene: TRBJ2-1; CDR3aa: CASSVQGYNEQFF; CDR3nt: TGTGCCAGCAGTGTACAGGGTTACAATGAGCAGTTCTTC
d_gene: TRBD2; abundance: .; v_gene: TRBV2; j_gene: TRBJ2-5; CDR3aa: CASRRTSGRTSETQYF; CDR3nt: TGTGCCAGCAGACGGACTAGCGGGAGGACTTCGGAGACCCAGTACTTC
d_gene: TRBD2; abundance: .; v_gene: TRBV28; j_gene: TRBJ2-3; CDR3aa: CASSSKGLADTQYF; CDR3nt: TGTGCCAGCAGTTCCAAGGGACTAGCAGATACGCAGTATTTT
d_gene: TRBD2; abundance: .; v_gene: TRBV7-6; j_gene: TRBJ2-1; CDR3aa: CASSLEGTSTGEQFF; CDR3nt: TGTGCCAGCAGCTTAGAGGGGACTAGCACCGGTGAGCAGTTCTTC
d_gene: .; abundance: .; v_gene: TRBV6-5; j_gene: TRBJ1-1; CDR3aa: CASSYSSIPNTEAFF; CDR3nt: TGTGCCAGCAGTTACTCTTCAATCCCGAACACTGAAGCTTTCTTT
d_gene: TRBD1; abundance: once; v_gene: TRBV9; j_gene: TRBJ2-1; CDR3aa: CASSVGGDRSSYNEQFF; CDR3nt: TGTGCCAGCAGCGTAGGGGGGGACAGGAGCTCCTACAATGAGCAGTTCTTC
d_gene: TRBD1; abundance: .; v_gene: TRBV9; j_gene: TRBJ1-2; CDR3aa: CASSRGQEESRYTF; CDR3nt: TGTGCCAGCAGCCGGGGACAGGAAGAGTCCCGCTACACCTTC
d_gene: .; abundance: .; v_gene: TRBV28; j_gene: TRBJ1-2; CDR3aa: CASSRGQSQGYGYTF; CDR3nt: TGTGCCAGCAGTCGCGGACAGTCCCAGGGCTATGGCTACACCTTC
d_gene: .; abundance: .; v_gene: TRBV19; j_gene: TRBJ2-2; CDR3aa: CASSINRIGTGELFF; CDR3nt: TGTGCCAGTAGTATTAACAGGATAGGGACCGGGGAGCTGTTTTTT
d_gene: TRBD1; abundance: .; v_gene: TRBV6-1; j_gene: TRBJ1-6; CDR3aa: CASSEQGQGLSPLHF; CDR3nt: TGTGCCAGCAGTGAACAGGGACAGGGGCTTTCACCCCTCCACTTT
d_gene: TRBD2; abundance: .; v_gene: TRBV27; j_gene: TRBJ2-1; CDR3aa: CASSSTTSGGYIDEQFF; CDR3nt: TGTGCCAGCAGTTCTACGACTAGCGGGGGGTATATTGATGAGCAGTTCTTC
d_gene: TRBD1; abundance: .; v_gene: TRBV5-6; j_gene: TRBJ2-7; CDR3aa: CASSPRQGFLNEQYF; CDR3nt: TGTGCCAGCAGCCCGCGACAGGGGTTCTTGAACGAGCAGTACTTC
d_gene: TRBD1; abundance: .; v_gene: TRBV28; j_gene: TRBJ1-2; CDR3aa: CASSLTGRYGYTF; CDR3nt: TGTGCCAGCAGTCTGACAGGGCGGTATGGCTACACCTTC
d_gene: .; abundance: .; v_gene: TRBV2; j_gene: TRBJ2-3; CDR3aa: CASSHTMGSSTDTQYF; CDR3nt: TGTGCCAGCAGCCACACAATGGGCTCTAGCACAGATACGCAGTATTTT
d_gene: TRBD1; abundance: .; v_gene: TRBV11-2; j_gene: TRBJ2-7; CDR3aa: CASSPRTGLGEQYF; CDR3nt: TGTGCCAGCAGCCCACGGACAGGTTTGGGCGAGCAGTACTTC
d_gene: .; abundance: .; v_gene: TRBV10-3; j_gene: TRBJ1-1; CDR3aa: CAISEAVPVAEAFF; CDR3nt: TGTGCCATCAGTGAGGCAGTTCCAGTCGCTGAAGCTTTCTTT
d_gene: .; abundance: once; v_gene: TRBV2; j_gene: TRBJ2-7; CDR3aa: CASSEGGSSSYEQYF; CDR3nt: TGTGCCAGCAGTGAAGGGGGCTCGAGCTCCTACGAGCAGTACTTC
d_gene: .; abundance: once; v_gene: TRBV21-1; j_gene: TRBJ1-4; CDR3aa: CASWGQDRVYEKLFF; CDR3nt: TGTGCCAGCTGGGGTCAGGACAGGGTATATGAAAAACTGTTTTTT
d_gene: TRBD2; abundance: .; v_gene: TRBV4-1; j_gene: TRBJ2-7; CDR3aa: CASSQSLAVSSYEQYF; CDR3nt: TGCGCCAGCAGCCAATCACTAGCGGTTAGCTCCTACGAGCAGTACTTC
d_gene: .; abundance: .; v_gene: TRBV25-1; j_gene: TRBJ2-3; CDR3aa: CASSDPSSLRSTDTQYF; CDR3nt: TGTGCCAGCAGTGATCCTTCTTCCCTCCGTAGCACAGATACGCAGTATTTT
d_gene: .; abundance: .; v_gene: TRBV6-5; j_gene: TRBJ2-2; CDR3aa: CASSPLTARAGELFF; CDR3nt: TGTGCCAGCAGTCCCCTAACGGCGAGGGCCGGGGAGCTGTTTTTT
d_gene: TRBD1; abundance: .; v_gene: TRBV7-2; j_gene: TRBJ2-7; CDR3aa: CASSLVDRGSDEQYF; CDR3nt: TGTGCCAGCAGCTTAGTGGACAGGGGGTCTGACGAGCAGTACTTC
d_gene: .; abundance: .; v_gene: TRBV19; j_gene: TRBJ1-5; CDR3aa: CASSPQDRGGNQPQHF; CDR3nt: TGTGCCAGTAGTCCTCAAGATAGGGGTGGCAATCAGCCCCAGCATTTT
d_gene: .; abundance: .; v_gene: TRBV2; j_gene: TRBJ2-7; CDR3aa: CASSDRGQHDEQYF; CDR3nt: TGTGCCAGCAGTGATCGAGGGCAGCACGACGAGCAGTACTTC
d_gene: .; abundance: .; v_gene: TRBV4-1; j_gene: TRBJ2-7; CDR3aa: CASSPTFDYEQYF; CDR3nt: TGCGCCAGCAGCCCCACTTTTGACTACGAGCAGTACTTC
d_gene: .; abundance: .; v_gene: TRBV7-9; j_gene: TRBJ2-1; CDR3aa: CASAELGGDYNEQFF; CDR3nt: TGTGCCAGCGCAGAGTTGGGGGGTGACTACAATGAGCAGTTCTTC
d_gene: TRBD2; abundance: .; v_gene: TRBV6-1; j_gene: TRBJ2-1; CDR3aa: CASSGGTSSFNEQFF; CDR3nt: TGTGCCAGCAGTGGCGGGACTAGCTCGTTTAATGAGCAGTTCTTC
d_gene: .; abundance: .; v_gene: TRBV6-5; j_gene: TRBJ2-1; CDR3aa: CASRLAIHNEQFF; CDR3nt: TGTGCCAGCAGGCTAGCGATTCACAATGAGCAGTTCTTC
d_gene: .; abundance: .; v_gene: TRBV7-6; j_gene: TRBJ1-4; CDR3aa: CASSRSPSNEKLFF; CDR3nt: TGTGCCAGCAGCCGTAGCCCCTCTAATGAAAAACTGTTTTTT
d_gene: .; abundance: .; v_gene: TRBV2; j_gene: TRBJ1-6; CDR3aa: CASSEVRGKSPLHF; CDR3nt: TGTGCCAGCAGTGAGGTGCGGGGTAAATCACCCCTCCACTTT
d_gene: .; abundance: .; v_gene: TRBV5-4; j_gene: TRBJ2-3; CDR3aa: CASSSEGSQTGDTQYF; CDR3nt: TGTGCCAGCAGCTCGGAGGGCTCCCAAACGGGAGATACGCAGTATTTT